This is a list of T cell receptor beta chains from one sample in a study of regulatory T cells in long-lasting Graves disease. TCRdb passed the multiplex PCR reads through MiXCR, listing each CDR3 protein once. This sample has some 490,000 distinct CDR3 sequences; about 12% occur once, and the top ten carry 8.9%. These data also featured in a second study, about T cells in Graves' hyperthyroidism and ophthalmopathy.

This specimen was peripheral blood mononuclear cells (PBMCs), taken at new diagnosis, from a patient treated with antithyroid drugs. The source of these receptors is a woman aged 25 to 39 with Graves disease. Both conserved end residues are part of each CDR3. D genes are given only for firm matches. Clone sizes are given selectively: once, few, many, or a class where the clone is expanded.

j_gene: TRBJ1-2; v_gene: TRBV6-5; d_gene: -; abundance: many; CDR3nt: TGTGCCAGCAGTTACTCGCTCGGAGCCCCGCTGAGGGGCTACACCTTC; CDR3aa: CASSYSLGAPLRGYTF
j_gene: TRBJ1-5; v_gene: TRBV24-1; d_gene: -; abundance: -; CDR3nt: TGTGCCACCAGTGATTTGACTAGCGGGAGTACAGATACGCAGCATTTT; CDR3aa: CATSDLTSGSTDTQHF
j_gene: TRBJ2-1; v_gene: TRBV14; d_gene: TRBD1; abundance: many; CDR3nt: TGTGCCAGCAGCCAGGGACAGGGGGCGTACAATGAGCAGTTCTTC; CDR3aa: CASSQGQGAYNEQFF
j_gene: TRBJ2-5; v_gene: TRBV7-2; d_gene: TRBD1; abundance: many; CDR3nt: TGTGCCAGCAGCTGGGACAGGGGGACCCAGTACTTC; CDR3aa: CASSWDRGTQYF
j_gene: TRBJ2-1; v_gene: TRBV2; d_gene: -; abundance: many; CDR3nt: TGTGCCAGCTTACAGGAGTCAAGCTCCTACAATGAGCAGTTCTTC; CDR3aa: CASLQESSSYNEQFF
j_gene: TRBJ1-6; v_gene: TRBV10-2; d_gene: -; abundance: -; CDR3nt: TGCGCCAGCAGTGACACAGGACACTCAAATTCACCCCTCCACTTT; CDR3aa: CASSDTGHSNSPLHF
j_gene: TRBJ2-2; v_gene: TRBV19; d_gene: -; abundance: few; CDR3nt: TGTGCCAGTAGTGAGGGGCCTACGCTTTTCACCGGGGAGCTGTTTTTT; CDR3aa: CASSEGPTLFTGELFF
j_gene: TRBJ2-1; v_gene: TRBV7-9; d_gene: -; abundance: -; CDR3nt: TGTGCCAGCACTTTGGGGGTCGTGAGCAATGAGCAGTTCTTC; CDR3aa: CASTLGVVSNEQFF
j_gene: TRBJ2-7; v_gene: TRBV27; d_gene: -; abundance: many; CDR3nt: TGTGCCAGCAGCCGCCTAGGGGGAACTGGCGAGCAGTACTTC; CDR3aa: CASSRLGGTGEQYF
j_gene: TRBJ2-5; v_gene: TRBV19; d_gene: TRBD2; abundance: -; CDR3nt: TGTGCCAGCTCACCGGGACTAGCGGGAGGGCCTGGGGAGACCCAGTACTTC; CDR3aa: CASSPGLAGGPGETQYF
j_gene: TRBJ2-7; v_gene: TRBV20-1; d_gene: TRBD2; abundance: few; CDR3nt: TGCAGTGTCGCGACTAGCGAGAGCTCCTACGAGCAGTACTTC; CDR3aa: CSVATSESSYEQYF
j_gene: TRBJ2-4; v_gene: TRBV11-3; d_gene: -; abundance: many; CDR3nt: TGTGCCAGCAGCCAGGGACGCCTAGCCAAAAACATTCAGTACTTC; CDR3aa: CASSQGRLAKNIQYF
j_gene: TRBJ2-1; v_gene: TRBV3-1; d_gene: -; abundance: many; CDR3nt: TGTGCCAGCTCAGAAGCGCCTAGCTCCTACAATGAGCAGTTCTTC; CDR3aa: CASSEAPSSYNEQFF
j_gene: TRBJ2-7; v_gene: TRBV27; d_gene: TRBD1; abundance: many; CDR3nt: TGTGCCAGCAGTTTATATCCCGGGACAGGGTCCTACGAGCAGTACTTC; CDR3aa: CASSLYPGTGSYEQYF
j_gene: TRBJ2-1; v_gene: TRBV7-9; d_gene: -; abundance: -; CDR3nt: TGTGCCAGCAGCCCGAGATGGGTCGGGGGGCGCAGGTTCTTC; CDR3aa: CASSPRWVGGRRFF
j_gene: TRBJ2-1; v_gene: TRBV3-1; d_gene: TRBD1; abundance: many; CDR3nt: TGTGCCAGCAGCCCTGGACAGGGTAACGGCAATGAGCAGTTCTTC; CDR3aa: CASSPGQGNGNEQFF
j_gene: TRBJ2-7; v_gene: TRBV2; d_gene: TRBD1; abundance: -; CDR3nt: TGTGCCAGCAGTTACAACTCGGACAGGGGCCACGAGCAGTACTTC; CDR3aa: CASSYNSDRGHEQYF
j_gene: TRBJ2-4; v_gene: TRBV9; d_gene: -; abundance: many; CDR3nt: TGTGCCAGCAGCGCGGGACTAGCCAAAAACATTCAGTACTTC; CDR3aa: CASSAGLAKNIQYF
j_gene: TRBJ1-4; v_gene: TRBV28; d_gene: -; abundance: many; CDR3nt: TGTGCCAGCACCATAAGGACAGTAACTAATGAAAAACTGTTTTTT; CDR3aa: CASTIRTVTNEKLFF
j_gene: TRBJ2-1; v_gene: TRBV6-2/TRBV6-3; d_gene: TRBD2; abundance: many; CDR3nt: TGTGCCAGCAGTTACTCTACTAGCGGCCCCTACAATGAGCAGTTCTTC; CDR3aa: CASSYSTSGPYNEQFF
j_gene: TRBJ2-7; v_gene: TRBV19; d_gene: -; abundance: many; CDR3nt: TGTGCCAGTAGTTACGTGGGACCGAACTACGAGCAGTACTTC; CDR3aa: CASSYVGPNYEQYF
j_gene: TRBJ2-7; v_gene: TRBV19; d_gene: TRBD2; abundance: -; CDR3nt: TGTGCCAGCCGGGACTACATCTCCTACGAGCAGTACTTC; CDR3aa: CASRDYISYEQYF
j_gene: TRBJ2-1; v_gene: TRBV28; d_gene: TRBD1; abundance: -; CDR3nt: TGTGCCAGCACTACTACCTCGGGGGACAGGAACAATGAGCAGTTCTTC; CDR3aa: CASTTTSGDRNNEQFF
j_gene: TRBJ1-1; v_gene: TRBV9; d_gene: -; abundance: many; CDR3nt: TGTGCCAGCAGCGCCGGGGCTAGCGGGATCCTCGGTATCCCTGAAGCTTTCTTT; CDR3aa: CASSAGASGILGIPEAFF
j_gene: TRBJ2-1; v_gene: TRBV3-1; d_gene: -; abundance: many; CDR3nt: TGTGCCAGCAGCCAAGATCCTCCTTGGGCAGGACTCTACAATGAGCAGTTCTTC; CDR3aa: CASSQDPPWAGLYNEQFF
j_gene: TRBJ2-3; v_gene: TRBV19; d_gene: -; abundance: -; CDR3nt: TGTGCCACGGCGGGCCTATTCACAGATACGCAGTATTTT; CDR3aa: CATAGLFTDTQYF
j_gene: TRBJ2-1; v_gene: TRBV28; d_gene: TRBD2; abundance: many; CDR3nt: TGTGCCAGCAGTCGGACCGGGACTAGCGGGAGTGGCTCCTACAATGAGCAGTTCTTC; CDR3aa: CASSRTGTSGSGSYNEQFF
j_gene: TRBJ2-1; v_gene: TRBV6-1; d_gene: -; abundance: -; CDR3nt: TGTGCCAGCAGACCTGGACTGAGCTCCTACAATGAGCAGTTCTTC; CDR3aa: CASRPGLSSYNEQFF
j_gene: TRBJ2-7; v_gene: TRBV11-2; d_gene: -; abundance: many; CDR3nt: TGTGCCAGCAGCTTAGACCGGGACCCCGGAGCCCACGAGCAGTACTTC; CDR3aa: CASSLDRDPGAHEQYF
j_gene: TRBJ2-7; v_gene: TRBV7-8; d_gene: -; abundance: many; CDR3nt: TGTGCCAGCAGCCTCGTTCACCAGGCCAACGAGCAGTACTTC; CDR3aa: CASSLVHQANEQYF
j_gene: TRBJ2-1; v_gene: TRBV20-1; d_gene: TRBD2; abundance: -; CDR3nt: TGCAGTGCTAGGGCGGCTAGCGGTGCCTACAATGAGCAGTTCTTC; CDR3aa: CSARAASGAYNEQFF
j_gene: TRBJ1-2; v_gene: TRBV12-3/TRBV12-4; d_gene: -; abundance: many; CDR3nt: TGTGCCAGCAGTTTCAGGGGCTATGGCTACACCTTC; CDR3aa: CASSFRGYGYTF
j_gene: TRBJ1-2; v_gene: TRBV27; d_gene: -; abundance: many; CDR3nt: TGTGCCAGCAGCCCCCGACGGCACTCAAACTATGGCTACACCTTC; CDR3aa: CASSPRRHSNYGYTF
j_gene: TRBJ2-3; v_gene: TRBV4-3; d_gene: -; abundance: few; CDR3nt: TGCGCCAGCAGCCCCACGTGGCCAGAAACCACAGATACGCAGTATTTT; CDR3aa: CASSPTWPETTDTQYF